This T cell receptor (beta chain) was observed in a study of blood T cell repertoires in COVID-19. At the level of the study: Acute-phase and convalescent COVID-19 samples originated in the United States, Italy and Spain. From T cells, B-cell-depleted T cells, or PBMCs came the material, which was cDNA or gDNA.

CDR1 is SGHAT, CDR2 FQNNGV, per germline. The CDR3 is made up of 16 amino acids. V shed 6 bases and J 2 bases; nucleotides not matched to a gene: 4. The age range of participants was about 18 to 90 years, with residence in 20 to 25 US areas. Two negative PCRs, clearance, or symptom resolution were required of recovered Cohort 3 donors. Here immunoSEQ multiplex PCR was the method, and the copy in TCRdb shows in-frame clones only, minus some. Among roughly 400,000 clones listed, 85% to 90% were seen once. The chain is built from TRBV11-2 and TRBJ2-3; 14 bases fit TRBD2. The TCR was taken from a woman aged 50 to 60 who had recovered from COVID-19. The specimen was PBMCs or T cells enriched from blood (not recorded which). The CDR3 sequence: CASRRTSGGTTDTQYF. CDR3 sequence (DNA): TGTGCCAGCAGGCGGACTAGCGGGGGGACCACAGATACGCAGTATTTT.